The 6 T cell receptor beta chains reported below all come from one sample, sequenced in a study of T cell changes during pregnancy in multiple sclerosis. TCRdb's copy holds only in-frame clones and misses some; the assay was immunoSEQ multiplex PCR. In the table there are over 80,000 clones, 85% to 95% of which are singletons. Sequences were derived from peripheral blood, sampled in the third trimester of pregnancy. The origin of the receptors is a female donor in good health, enrolled as a control in a pregnancy study.

The chain recombines TRBV6-1 with TRBJ1-1; 9 bases agree with TRBD1. This CDR3 has 16 residues. Germline lookup yields CDR1 MNHNS and CDR2 SASEGT. V shed 4 bases, J shed 0 bases, and the junction held 6 bases outside the gene matches. As DNA, the CDR3 is TGTGCCAGCAGTGGGAGACAGGGGGATATGAACACTGAAGCTTTCTTT. Protein product: CASSGRQGDMNTEAFF.

The chain is built from TRBV7-7 and TRBJ2-2, with 14 bases fitting TRBD2. The J segment lost 4 bases and the V segment lost 5 bases, leaving 6 bases of the junction unmatched. Germline V lookup: CDR1 SSHAT, CDR2 FNYEAQ (reference sequence). This CDR3 comprises 17 residues. The chain's CDR3 is CASSLGTSGSSTGELFF. CDR3 sequence (DNA): TGTGCCAGCAGCCTAGGGACTAGCGGGAGTAGCACCGGGGAGCTGTTTTTT.

J is TRBJ1-5 and V is TRBV6-5; maybe TRBD1 (5 bases). V shed 7 bases and J shed 6 bases, with 13 bases lying between them. CDR3 length: 13 residues. Germline CDR1 and CDR2: MNHEY and SVGAGI. CDR3 region: CASMGGSGQPQHF. CDR3 coding DNA: TGTGCCAGCATGGGGGGGTCGGGTCAGCCCCAGCATTTT.

The chain is built from TRBV6-6 and TRBJ2-7; the match to TRBD2 covers 10 bases. The CDR3 consists of 14 residues. J lost 2 bases, V lost 7 bases, and 5 bases had no gene match. Germline CDR1 reads MNHNY; CDR2 reads SVGAGI (reference sequence). The chain's CDR3 is CASKRTSGTYEQYF. In DNA form, the CDR3 reads TGTGCCAGCAAGCGGACTAGCGGAACCTACGAGCAGTACTTC.

The V call is TRBV27, the J call TRBJ2-5, with a weak D call TRBD1 (6 bases). CDR3 length equals 15 residues. V was shortened by 3 bases and J by 2 bases, with 13 bases between the two germline ends. From germline, CDR1 is MNHEY and CDR2 SMNVEV (reference sequence). In DNA form, the CDR3 reads TGTGCCAGCAGTTTGGGGGCAGGAACTCAAGAGACCCAGTACTTC. Translation gives CASSLGAGTQETQYF.

The V and J genes are TRBV2 and TRBJ2-4, with 10 bases identical to TRBD2. Germline CDR1 reads SNHLY; CDR2 reads FYNNEI. V shed 6 bases and J 9 bases; nucleotides not matched to a gene: 11. The CDR3 runs to 15 residues. The CDR3 loop reads CASSLAGDEWSIQYF. In DNA form, the CDR3 reads TGTGCCAGCAGCCTAGCGGGAGATGAGTGGAGCATTCAGTACTTC.